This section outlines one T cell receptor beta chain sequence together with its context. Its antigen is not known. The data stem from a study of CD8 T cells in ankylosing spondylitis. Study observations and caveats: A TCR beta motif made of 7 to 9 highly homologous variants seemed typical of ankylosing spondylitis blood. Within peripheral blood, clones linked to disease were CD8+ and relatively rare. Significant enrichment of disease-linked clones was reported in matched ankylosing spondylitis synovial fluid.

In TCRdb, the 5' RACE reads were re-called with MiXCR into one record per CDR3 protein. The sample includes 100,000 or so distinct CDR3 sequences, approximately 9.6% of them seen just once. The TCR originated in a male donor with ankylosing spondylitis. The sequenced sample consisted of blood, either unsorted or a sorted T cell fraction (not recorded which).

In nucleotides, the CDR3 is TGTGCCAGCAGCCCCCTAGCGGGTGGTGTGACTGAAGCTTTCTTT. Translation gives CASSPLAGGVTEAFF. This chain joins TRBV14 and TRBJ1-1; D is undetermined. V was pared by 4 bases and J by 5 bases, with 17 bases between. CDR3 length: 15 residues. The germline V gene has CDR1 SGHDN and CDR2 FVKESK.